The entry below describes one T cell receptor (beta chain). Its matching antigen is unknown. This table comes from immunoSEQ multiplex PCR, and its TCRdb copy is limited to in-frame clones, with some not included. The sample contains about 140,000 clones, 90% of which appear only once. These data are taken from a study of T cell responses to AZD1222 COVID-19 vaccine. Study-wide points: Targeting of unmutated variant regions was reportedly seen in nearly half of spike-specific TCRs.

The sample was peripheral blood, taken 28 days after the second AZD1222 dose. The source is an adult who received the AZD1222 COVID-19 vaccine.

CDR3 loop: CASNLQGGDTQYF. In DNA, the CDR3 is TGTGCCAGCAATCTACAAGGTGGAGATACGCAGTATTTT. V gene TRBV6-6 combines with J gene TRBJ2-3; no definite D call. Deletions cut 7 bases from V and 5 bases from J, with 13 bases between. The length of the CDR3 is 13 residues. Looked up from germline, CDR1 is MNHNY and CDR2 is SVGAGI (reference sequence).